The source of this T cell receptor (beta chain) is a study of shared clonotypes between healthy human individuals. Overall study findings and caveats: Generally, naive subsets came out with larger estimated richness than memory subsets. Sampling included only blood; tissue repertoires likely differ.

There are 16 residues in the CDR3. Germline-derived CDR1 and CDR2 are MDHEN and SYDVKM. V shed 5 bases, J shed 2 bases, and the junction held 10 bases outside the gene matches. This clone was recorded a few times. Its antigen is as yet unknown. Sequencing was performed with immunoSEQ multiplex PCR; in TCRdb, only in-frame clones are kept and a portion is missing. The repertoire includes approximately 710,000 clones, about 92% of them detected once, and more than 30% sits in the top ten. The receptor was isolated from a man aged 18 to 30 in good health. Some clones in this sample may be carry-over from other donors' samples. The chain employs TRBV28 and TRBJ2-7; 9 bases are shared with TRBD1. What was sequenced was memory CD8+ T cells from PBMCs. The subset: CD45RO+ cells pooled with CCR7-negative TemRA cells. The CDR3 spells CASSPSRDRATYEQYF. The CDR3 DNA is TGTGCCAGCAGTCCTTCCCGGGACAGGGCGACCTACGAGCAGTACTTC. The full variable domain, in which reference TRBV28 and TRBJ2-7 provide the parts outside the CDR3, is DVKVTQSSRYLVKRTGEKVFLECVQDMDHENMFWYRQDPGLGLRLIYFSYDVKMKEKGDIPEGYSVSREKKERFSLILESASTNQTSMYLCASSPSRDRATYEQYFGPGTRLTVT.